The 7 T cell receptor beta chains below come from one sample, sequenced in a study of beta chain features in type 1 diabetes. Sequenced material consisted of expressed TCRB transcripts (all of the isolated RNA was reverse transcribed). Clones were read by immunoSEQ multiplex PCR, and TCRdb kept only the in-frame ones, dropping some. The profile shows roughly 290,000 clones, 15% of them singletons. Study-level results: When Type 1 diabetes patients were examined, their TCRB CDR3s proved moderately but significantly shorter in all four CD4+ subsets.

The antigens these receptors bind are not known. The sequenced sample was naive CD4+ T cells from blood. The receptors come from a man between 18 and 35 years old with type 1 diabetes.

This clone was counted a few times. This chain uses TRBV21-1 with TRBJ2-3; whether TRBD2, the table's D call, matches the DNA was not checked. TRBV21-1 is a documented pseudogene. There are 16 residues in the CDR3. CDR3 in amino acids: CASSAGTSGPADTQYF. CDR3 nucleotide sequence: TGTGCCAGCAGCGCCGGGACTAGCGGACCTGCAGATACGCAGTATTTT.

The chain recombines TRBV5-5 with TRBJ2-5, with 7 positions matching TRBD1. The ends lost 4 bases at V and 5 bases at J; junction bases unmatched: 17. Germline values: CDR1 SGHKS, CDR2 YYEKEE (reference sequence). This CDR3 contains 17 residues. Here the CDR3 reads CASSPTGVILVRETQYF. CDR3 DNA sequence: TGTGCCAGCAGCCCAACAGGGGTCATACTCGTGAGGGAGACCCAGTACTTC.

The chain has TRBV29-1 and TRBJ2-3; 7 bases map to TRBD2. This CDR3 comprises 13 residues. Losses at the gene ends were 4 bases for V and 0 bases for J; bases not matched to a gene: 1. The germline V gene encodes CDR1 SQVTM and CDR2 ANQGSEA. CDR3 DNA: TGCAGCGTTGCCGGGAGGAGCACAGATACGCAGTATTTT. It translates to CSVAGRSTDTQYF.

This clone has only a few counts. This chain uses TRBV7-9 with TRBJ2-1, with 8 bases identical to TRBD2. Germline V gene sequence: CDR1 SEHNR, CDR2 FQNEAQ (reference sequence). J gave up 10 bases and V 8 bases, and 4 bases lay outside the gene matches. CDR3 size: 11 residues. The CDR3 region has the DNA TGTGCCAGCGGAGCTAGCGGGGAGCAGTTCTTC. Translated, it gives CASGASGEQFF.

This sequence joins TRBV29-1 and TRBJ1-1; no clear D. The CDR3 has 10 amino acids. Germline loops: CDR1 SQVTM, CDR2 ANQGSEA. The CDR3 DNA sequence: TGCGCGACGGGGAACACTGAAGCTTTCTTT. Translated, it gives CATGNTEAFF.

The chain carries TRBV4-3 and TRBJ1-2, with 7 bases lining up with TRBD1. The CDR3 is made up of 15 amino acids. The V segment lost 0 bases and the J segment 8 bases; nucleotides outside the gene matches: 9. Germline CDR1 LGHNA, CDR2 YSLEER. In nucleotides, the CDR3 is TGCGCCAGCAGCCAAGATAAGGGGGCCGGGGACGGCTACACCTTC. As protein: CASSQDKGAGDGYTF.

The table lists this clone with a few counts. The rearrangement joins TRBV21-1 to TRBJ1-5; the D call of TRBD1 is as the table states it, not checked on the DNA. TRBV21-1 constitutes a pseudogene. The CDR3 is 16 residues long. CDR3 nucleotides: TGTGCCAGCACTCAAACCGCGACAGGGGGCGCATCTCCCCAGCATTTT. It translates to CASTQTATGGASPQHF.